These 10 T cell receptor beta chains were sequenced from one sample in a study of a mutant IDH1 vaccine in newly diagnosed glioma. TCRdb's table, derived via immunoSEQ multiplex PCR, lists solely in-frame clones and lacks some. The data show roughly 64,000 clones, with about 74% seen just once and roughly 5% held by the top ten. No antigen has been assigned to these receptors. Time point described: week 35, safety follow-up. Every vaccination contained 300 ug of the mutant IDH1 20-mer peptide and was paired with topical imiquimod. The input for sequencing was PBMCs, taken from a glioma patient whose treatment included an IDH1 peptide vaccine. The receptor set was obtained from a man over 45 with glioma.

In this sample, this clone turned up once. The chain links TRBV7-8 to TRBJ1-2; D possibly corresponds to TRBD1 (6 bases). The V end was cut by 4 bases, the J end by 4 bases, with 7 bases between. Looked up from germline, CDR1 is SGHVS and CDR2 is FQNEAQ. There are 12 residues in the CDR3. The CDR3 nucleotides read TGTGCCAGCAGCTCGGACAGCTATGGCTACACCTTC. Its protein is CASSSDSYGYTF.

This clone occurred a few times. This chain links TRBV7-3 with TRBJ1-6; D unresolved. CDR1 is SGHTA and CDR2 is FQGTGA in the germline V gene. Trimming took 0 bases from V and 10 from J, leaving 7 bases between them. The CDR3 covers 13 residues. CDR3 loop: CASSLTPGSPLHF. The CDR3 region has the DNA TGTGCCAGCAGCTTAACCCCGGGATCACCCCTCCACTTT.

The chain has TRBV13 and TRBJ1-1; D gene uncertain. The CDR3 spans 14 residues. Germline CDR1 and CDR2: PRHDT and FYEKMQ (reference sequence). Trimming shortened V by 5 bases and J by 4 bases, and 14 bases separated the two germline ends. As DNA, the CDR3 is TGTGCCAGCAGCCCGAATAGAGGGATCACTGAAGCTTTCTTT. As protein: CASSPNRGITEAFF.

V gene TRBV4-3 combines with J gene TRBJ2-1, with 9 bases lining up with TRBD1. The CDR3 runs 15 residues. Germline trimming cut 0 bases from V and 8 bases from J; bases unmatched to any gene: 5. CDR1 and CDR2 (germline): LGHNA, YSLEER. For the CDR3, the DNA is TGCGCCAGCAGCCAAGAGACAGGGGGTAGGGATGAGCAGTTCTTC. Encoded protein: CASSQETGGRDEQFF.

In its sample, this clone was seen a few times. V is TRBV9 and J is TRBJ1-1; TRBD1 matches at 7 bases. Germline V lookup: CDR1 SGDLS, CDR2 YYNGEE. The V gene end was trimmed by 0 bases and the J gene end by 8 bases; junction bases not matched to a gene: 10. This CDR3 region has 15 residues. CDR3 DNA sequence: TGTGCCAGCAGCGTAGATGGGCAGGGGGGAGGAGAAGCTTTCTTT. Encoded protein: CASSVDGQGGGEAFF. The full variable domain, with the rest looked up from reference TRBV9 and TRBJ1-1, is DSGVTQTPKHLITATGQRVTLRCSPRSGDLSVYWYQQSLDQGLQFLIQYYNGEERAKGNILERFSAQQFPDLHSELNLSSLELGDSALYFCASSVDGQGGGEAFFGQGTRLTVV.

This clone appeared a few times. The CDR3 reads CASSLDRTSQHNGYTF. The CDR3 DNA follows: TGTGCCAGCAGCTTGGATAGGACATCTCAGCACAATGGCTACACCTTC. The gene calls are TRBV5-4 and TRBJ1-2, with D possibly being TRBD1 (5 bases). There are 16 residues in the CDR3. Trimming stripped 0 bases from V and 6 bases from J, with 18 bases between. Germline V gene data show CDR1 as SGHNT and CDR2 as YYREEE (reference sequence).

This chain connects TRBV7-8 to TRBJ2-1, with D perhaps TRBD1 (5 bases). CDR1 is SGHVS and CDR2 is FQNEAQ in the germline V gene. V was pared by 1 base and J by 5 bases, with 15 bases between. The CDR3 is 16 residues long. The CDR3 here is CASSLGGNQDNNEQFF. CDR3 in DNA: TGTGCCAGCAGCTTAGGGGGAAATCAGGACAACAATGAGCAGTTCTTC.

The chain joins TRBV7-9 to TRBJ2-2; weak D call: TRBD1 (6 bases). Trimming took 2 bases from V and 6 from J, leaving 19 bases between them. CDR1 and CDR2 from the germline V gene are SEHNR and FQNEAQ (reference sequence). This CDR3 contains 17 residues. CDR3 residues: CASSLRTAIPRPGELFF. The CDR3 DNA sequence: TGTGCCAGCAGCTTAAGGACAGCCATTCCAAGGCCCGGGGAGCTGTTTTTT.

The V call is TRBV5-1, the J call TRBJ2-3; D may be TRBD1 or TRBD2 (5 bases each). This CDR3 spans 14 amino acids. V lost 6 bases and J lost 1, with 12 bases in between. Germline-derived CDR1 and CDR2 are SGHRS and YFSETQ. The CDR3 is CASTRGDGTDTQYF. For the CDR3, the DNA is TGCGCCAGCACCAGAGGGGACGGCACAGATACGCAGTATTTT.

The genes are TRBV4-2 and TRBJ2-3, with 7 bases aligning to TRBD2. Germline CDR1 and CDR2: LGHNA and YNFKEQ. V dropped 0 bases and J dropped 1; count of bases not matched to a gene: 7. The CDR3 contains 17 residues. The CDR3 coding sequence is TGTGCCAGCAGCCAAGAACATCGGGGGGAACGCACAGATACGCAGTATTTT. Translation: CASSQEHRGERTDTQYF.